This T cell receptor beta chain came from a study of blood T cell repertoires in COVID-19. Study at large: T cells, B-cell-depleted T cells, or PBMCs provided the cDNA or gDNA that served as material.

This table comes from immunoSEQ multiplex PCR, and its TCRdb copy is limited to in-frame clones, with some not included. Here the sample spans tens of thousands of clones, roughly nine tenths being singletons. The V segment lost 4 bases and the J segment 6 bases; nucleotides outside the gene matches: 9. From germline, CDR1 is SGHRS and CDR2 YFSETQ. CDR3 size: 15 residues. The chain has TRBV5-1 and TRBJ1-1; 10 bases fit TRBD1. The specimen sequenced was peripheral blood. This receptor was obtained from a man in his sixties with acute or convalescent COVID-19. CDR3: CASSAGTGATSEAFF. The CDR3 DNA reads TGCGCCAGCAGCGCCGGGACAGGGGCAACTTCTGAAGCTTTCTTT.